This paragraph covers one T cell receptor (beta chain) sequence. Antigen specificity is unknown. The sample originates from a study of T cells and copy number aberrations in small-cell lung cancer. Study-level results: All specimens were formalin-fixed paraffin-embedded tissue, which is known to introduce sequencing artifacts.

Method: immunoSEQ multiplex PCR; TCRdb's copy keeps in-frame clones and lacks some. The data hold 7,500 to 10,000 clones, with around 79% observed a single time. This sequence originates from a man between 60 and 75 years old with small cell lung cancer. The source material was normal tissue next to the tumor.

This CDR3 reads CASSQHASGSVSSTDTQYF. Here the CDR3 DNA reads TGTGCCAGCAGCCAACATGCTAGCGGGAGTGTTTCTAGCACAGATACGCAGTATTTT. The chain joins TRBV4-2 to TRBJ2-3, with TRBD2 identical over 10 bases. CDR1 and CDR2 (germline): LGHNA, YNFKEQ. V gave up 2 bases and J gave up 0 bases; unmatched junction bases: 11. This CDR3 spans 19 amino acids.